This note documents a single T cell receptor beta chain sequence. The sample is drawn from a study of blood T cell repertoires in COVID-19. Study summary: Spain, Italy and the United States supplied samples that represented acute and convalescent COVID-19. PBMCs, B-cell-depleted T cells, or T cells provided the cDNA or gDNA that made up the material.

CDR1 is SEHNR and CDR2 is FQNEAQ in the germline V gene (reference sequence). The CDR3 sequence is 16 residues long. The V segment lost 2 bases and the J segment 3 bases; nucleotides outside the gene matches: 9. Authors' processing steps: Estimation of nucleated cell counts relied on the amplification of reference gene primers. Sequenced by immunoSEQ multiplex PCR; TCRdb stores in-frame clones only, minus some. D and trimming were read from the DNA, whereas the V and J calls and clone size are those reported in that table. The repertoire holds approximately 74,000 clones, approximately 88% seen once, with approximately 2.5% in the top ten.

The sequencing sample was made of peripheral blood. The receptor comes from an elderly man with active or convalescent COVID-19. The chain has TRBV7-9 and TRBJ1-1; TRBD1 matches at 7 bases. Written as DNA, the CDR3 is TGTGCCAGCAGCTTACGGAGGGGGCGCGGAGACACTGAAGCTTTCTTT. As protein: CASSLRRGRGDTEAFF.